Detailed here is one T cell receptor beta chain. Enrollees, about 18 to 95 years old, lived in fewer than 25 US areas. This record comes from a study of blood T cell repertoires in COVID-19. As for the study in general: From T cells, B-cell-depleted T cells, or PBMCs came the material, which was cDNA or gDNA.

Generated by immunoSEQ multiplex PCR, the TCRdb table keeps only in-frame clones and is missing some. The sample records hundreds of thousands of clones, more than 90% being singletons. With V trimmed by 5 bases and J by 3 bases, 11 bases remained unmatched. The CDR3 is 17 residues long. Germline loops: CDR1 SGDLS, CDR2 YYNGEE. This TCR was recovered from a man aged 55 to 70 who had recovered from COVID-19. The sequencing input was PBMCs or T cells enriched from blood (not recorded which). The chain couples TRBV9 to TRBJ1-2; 12 bases map to TRBD1. This CDR3 is CASSPRDRGLSDYGYTF. DNA for the CDR3: TGTGCCAGCAGTCCTAGGGACAGGGGGCTGAGCGACTATGGCTACACCTTC.